These T cell receptor beta chains were read from a single sample in a study of blood T cell repertoires in COVID-19. TCRdb keeps only in-frame clones here, not all; method: immunoSEQ multiplex PCR. The data contain about 370,000 clones, 80% to 90% of them singletons. The sample comprised PBMCs or T cells enriched from blood (not recorded which). The receptors were gathered from a man younger than 35 who had recovered from COVID-19. Both conserved end residues are part of each CDR3. A D gene is named only where the DNA matches it firmly. Size tells how often a clone was seen (once, few, many) or the class of an expanded clone, and some rows leave it out.

>NA|TRBV6-5|TRBJ2-1|NA
CASSYPEPVKLNEQFF
TGTGCCAGCAGTTACCCCGAGCCCGTGAAATTGAATGAGCAGTTCTTC
>NA|TRBV29-1|TRBJ2-1|NA
CSVRGGRIIIDEQFF
TGCAGCGTTAGGGGCGGACGGATTATTATCGATGAGCAGTTCTTC
>TRBD2|TRBV6-5|TRBJ2-1|NA
CASSYLPASGRSVF
TGTGCCAGCAGTTACCTCCCAGCTAGCGGGAGATCGGTCTTC
>TRBD1|TRBV28|TRBJ1-1|once
CASSLGQGSEAFF
TGTGCCAGCAGTTTAGGACAGGGATCTGAAGCTTTCTTT
>TRBD1|TRBV3-1/TRBV3-2|TRBJ1-2|NA
CASSPDRDYGYTF
TGTGCCAGCAGCCCGGACAGGGACTATGGCTACACCTTC
>NA|TRBV7-8|TRBJ2-2|NA
CASSLYERNTGELFF
TGTGCCAGCAGCTTATACGAGAGGAACACCGGGGAGCTGTTTTTT
>TRBD1|TRBV10-3|TRBJ1-3|NA
CAISAVPGQGTIYF
TGTGCCATCTCTGCCGTCCCGGGACAGGGAACCATATATTTT
>NA|TRBV9|TRBJ2-4|NA
CASSSDWNIQYF
TGTGCCAGCAGCTCGGACTGGAACATTCAGTACTTC
>TRBD1|TRBV4-1|TRBJ1-5|NA
CASSQGQGDFCNQPQHF
TGCGCCAGCAGCCAAGGACAGGGAGATTTTTGCAATCAGCCCCAGCATTTT
>NA|TRBV4-1|TRBJ1-2|NA
CASSQVPLGSLYGYTF
TGCGCCAGCAGCCAAGTACCCCTGGGTAGCCTCTATGGCTACACCTTC
>NA|TRBV5-4|TRBJ1-1|NA
CASSVPGGVTEAFF
TGTGCCAGCAGCGTACCCGGCGGGGTCACTGAAGCTTTCTTT
>TRBD1|TRBV5-4|TRBJ1-1|NA
CASSQTGGRAFF
TGTGCCAGCAGTCAAACAGGGGGGAGAGCTTTCTTT
>TRBD1|TRBV6-1|TRBJ1-5|NA
CASSLIDRGDQPQHF
TGTGCCAGCAGCCTGATCGACAGGGGAGATCAGCCCCAGCATTTT
>TRBD1|TRBV30|TRBJ1-2|NA
CAWGLGGGYTF
TGTGCCTGGGGGTTAGGGGGCGGCTACACCTTC
>TRBD1|TRBV19|TRBJ2-7|NA
CATAQTFTGVDLYEQYF
TGTGCCACCGCCCAAACCTTCACAGGGGTAGATCTCTACGAGCAGTACTTC
>NA|TRBV5-1|TRBJ1-6|NA
CASSFKGVVNNSPLHF
TGCGCCAGCAGCTTTAAAGGGGTTGTAAATAATTCACCCCTCCACTTT